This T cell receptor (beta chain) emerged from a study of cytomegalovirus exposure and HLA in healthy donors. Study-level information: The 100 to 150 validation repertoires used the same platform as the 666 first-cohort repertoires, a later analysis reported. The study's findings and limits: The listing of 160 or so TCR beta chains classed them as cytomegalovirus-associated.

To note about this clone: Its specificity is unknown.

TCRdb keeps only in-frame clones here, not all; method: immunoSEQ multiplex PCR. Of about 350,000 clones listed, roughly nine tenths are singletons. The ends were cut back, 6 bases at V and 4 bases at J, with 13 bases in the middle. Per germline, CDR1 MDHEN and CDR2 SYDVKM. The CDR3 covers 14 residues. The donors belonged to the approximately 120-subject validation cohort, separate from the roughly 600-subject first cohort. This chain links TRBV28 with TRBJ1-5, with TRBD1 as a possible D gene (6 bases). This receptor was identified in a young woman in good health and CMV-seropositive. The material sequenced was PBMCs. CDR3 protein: CASRNRQANQPQHF. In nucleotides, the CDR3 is TGTGCCAGCAGGAACCGACAGGCTAATCAGCCCCAGCATTTT.